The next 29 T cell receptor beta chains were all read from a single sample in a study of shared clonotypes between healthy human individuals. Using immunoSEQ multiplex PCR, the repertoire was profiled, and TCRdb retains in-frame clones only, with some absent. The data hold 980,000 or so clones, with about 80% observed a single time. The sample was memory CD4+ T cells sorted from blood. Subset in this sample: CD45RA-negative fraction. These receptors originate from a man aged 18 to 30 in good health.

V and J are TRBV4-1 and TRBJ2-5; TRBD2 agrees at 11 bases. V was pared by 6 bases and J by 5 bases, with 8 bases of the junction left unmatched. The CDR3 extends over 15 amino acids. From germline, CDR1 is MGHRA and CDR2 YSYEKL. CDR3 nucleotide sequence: TGCGCCAGCAGGGAGCTAGCGGGAGGCTTGGAGACCCAGTACTTC. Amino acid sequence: CASRELAGGLETQYF.

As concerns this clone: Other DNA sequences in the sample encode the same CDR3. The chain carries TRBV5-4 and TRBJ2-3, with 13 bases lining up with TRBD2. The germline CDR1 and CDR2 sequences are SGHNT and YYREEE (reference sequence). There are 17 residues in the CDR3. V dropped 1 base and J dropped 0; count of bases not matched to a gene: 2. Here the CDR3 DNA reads TGTGCCAGCAGCTTGCGACTAGCGGGAGGAAGCACAGATACGCAGTATTTT. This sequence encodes CASSLRLAGGSTDTQYF. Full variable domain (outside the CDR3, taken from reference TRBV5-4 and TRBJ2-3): ETGVTQSPTHLIKTRGQQVTLRCSSQSGHNTVSWYQQALGQGPQFIFQYYREEENGRGNFPPRFSGLQFPNYSSELNVNALELDDSALYLCASSLRLAGGSTDTQYFGPGTRLTVL.

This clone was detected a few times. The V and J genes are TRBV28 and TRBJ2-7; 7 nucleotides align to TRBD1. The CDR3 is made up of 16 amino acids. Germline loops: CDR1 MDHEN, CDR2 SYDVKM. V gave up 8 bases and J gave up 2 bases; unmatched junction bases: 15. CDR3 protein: CASLKNRGQVAYEQYF. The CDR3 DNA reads TGTGCCAGCCTTAAAAACAGGGGTCAAGTGGCCTACGAGCAGTACTTC.

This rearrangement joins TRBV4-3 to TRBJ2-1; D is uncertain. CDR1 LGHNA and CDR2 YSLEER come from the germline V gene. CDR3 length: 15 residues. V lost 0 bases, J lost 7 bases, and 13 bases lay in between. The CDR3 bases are TGCGCCAGCAGCCAAGATCGCGGCGCAACGAATGAGCAGTTCTTC. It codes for CASSQDRGATNEQFF.

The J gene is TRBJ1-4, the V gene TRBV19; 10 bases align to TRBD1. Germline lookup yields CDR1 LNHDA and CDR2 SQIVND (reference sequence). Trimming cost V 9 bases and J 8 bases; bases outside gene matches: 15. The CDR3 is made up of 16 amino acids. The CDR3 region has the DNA TGTGCCAGCCGGGACAGGGGATCCCAAACGAAGGAAAAACTGTTTTTT. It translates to CASRDRGSQTKEKLFF.

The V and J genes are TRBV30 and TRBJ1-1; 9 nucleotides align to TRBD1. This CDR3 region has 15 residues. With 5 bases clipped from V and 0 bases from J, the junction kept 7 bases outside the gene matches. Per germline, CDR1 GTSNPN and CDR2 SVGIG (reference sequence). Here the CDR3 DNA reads TGTGCCTGGTCACCGGGACAGGGAATGAACACTGAAGCTTTCTTT. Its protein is CAWSPGQGMNTEAFF. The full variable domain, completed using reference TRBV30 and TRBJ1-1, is SQTIHQWPATLVQPVGSPLSLECTVEGTSNPNLYWYRQAAGRGLQLLFYSVGIGQISSEVPQNLSASRPQDRQFILSSKKLLLSDSGFYLCAWSPGQGMNTEAFFGQGTRLTVV.

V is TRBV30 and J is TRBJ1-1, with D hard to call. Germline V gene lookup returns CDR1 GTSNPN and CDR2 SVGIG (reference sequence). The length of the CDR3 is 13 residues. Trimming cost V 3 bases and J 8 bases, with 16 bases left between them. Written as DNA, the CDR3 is TGTGCCTGGAGCCTCGTTCATTTAGGGGAAGCTTTCTTT. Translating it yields CAWSLVHLGEAFF.

CDR3 coding DNA: TGTGCCAGCAGCGTGACAGGGGGCGCGATAGATACGCAGTATTTT. This gives the protein CASSVTGGAIDTQYF. The chain combines TRBV9 with TRBJ2-3; 10 bases agree with TRBD1. Germline lookup yields CDR1 SGDLS and CDR2 YYNGEE. The J segment lost 5 bases and the V segment lost 2 bases, leaving 5 bases of the junction unmatched. The CDR3 totals 15 residues. The whole variable domain, filled in from reference TRBV9 and TRBJ2-3, reads DSGVTQTPKHLITATGQRVTLRCSPRSGDLSVYWYQQSLDQGLQFLIQYYNGEERAKGNILERFSAQQFPDLHSELNLSSLELGDSALYFCASSVTGGAIDTQYFGPGTRLTVL.

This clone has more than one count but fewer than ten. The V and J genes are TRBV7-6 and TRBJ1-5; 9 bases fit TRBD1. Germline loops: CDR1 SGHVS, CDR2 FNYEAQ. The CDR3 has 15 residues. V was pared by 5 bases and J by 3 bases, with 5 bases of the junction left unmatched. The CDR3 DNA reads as TGTGCCAGCAGCACAGGGACAGGGTCCAATCAGCCCCAGCATTTT. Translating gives CASSTGTGSNQPQHF.

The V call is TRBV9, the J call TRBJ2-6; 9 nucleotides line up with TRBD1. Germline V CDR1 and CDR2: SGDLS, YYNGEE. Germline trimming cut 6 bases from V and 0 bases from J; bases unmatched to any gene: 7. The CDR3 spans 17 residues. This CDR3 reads CASTTGGFFSGANVLTF. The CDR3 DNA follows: TGTGCCAGCACTACAGGGGGCTTTTTCTCTGGGGCCAACGTCCTGACTTTC.

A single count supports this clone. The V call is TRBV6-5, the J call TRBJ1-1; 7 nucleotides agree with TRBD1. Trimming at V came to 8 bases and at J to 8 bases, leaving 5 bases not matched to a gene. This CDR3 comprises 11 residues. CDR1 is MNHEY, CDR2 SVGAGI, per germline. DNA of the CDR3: TGTGCCAGCGGATCGACAGGGGAAGCTTTCTTT. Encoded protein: CASGSTGEAFF.

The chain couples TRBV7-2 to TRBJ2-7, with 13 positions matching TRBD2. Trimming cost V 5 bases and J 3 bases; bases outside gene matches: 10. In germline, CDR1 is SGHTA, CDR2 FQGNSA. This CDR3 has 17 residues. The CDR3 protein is CASSLSWTSGSYYEQYF. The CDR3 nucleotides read TGTGCCAGCAGCCTATCATGGACTAGCGGGAGTTACTACGAGCAGTACTTC.

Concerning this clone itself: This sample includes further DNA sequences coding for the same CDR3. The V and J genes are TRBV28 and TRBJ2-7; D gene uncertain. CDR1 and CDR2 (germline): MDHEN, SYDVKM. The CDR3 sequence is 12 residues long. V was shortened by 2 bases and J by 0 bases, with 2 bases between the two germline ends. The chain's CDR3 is CASSLTSYEQYF. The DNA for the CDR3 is TGTGCCAGCAGTTTAACCTCCTACGAGCAGTACTTC.

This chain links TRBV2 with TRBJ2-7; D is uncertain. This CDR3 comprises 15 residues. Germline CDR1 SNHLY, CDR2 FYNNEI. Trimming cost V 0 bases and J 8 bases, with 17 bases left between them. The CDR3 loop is CASSEATAGVDKQYF. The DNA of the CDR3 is TGTGCCAGCAGTGAAGCAACCGCCGGTGTCGACAAGCAGTACTTC.

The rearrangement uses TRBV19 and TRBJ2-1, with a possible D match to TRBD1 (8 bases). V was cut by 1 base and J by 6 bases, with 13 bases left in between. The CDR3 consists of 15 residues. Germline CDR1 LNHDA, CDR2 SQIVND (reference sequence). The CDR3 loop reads CASSIGTGRANEQFF. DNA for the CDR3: TGTGCCAGTAGTATAGGGACAGGGAGGGCCAATGAGCAGTTCTTC.

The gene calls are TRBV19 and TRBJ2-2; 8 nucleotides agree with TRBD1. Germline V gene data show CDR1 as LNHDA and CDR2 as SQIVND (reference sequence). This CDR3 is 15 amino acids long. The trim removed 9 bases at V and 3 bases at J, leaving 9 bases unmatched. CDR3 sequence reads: CASYPDRGYTGELFF. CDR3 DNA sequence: TGTGCCAGCTATCCTGACAGGGGTTACACCGGGGAGCTGTTTTTT.

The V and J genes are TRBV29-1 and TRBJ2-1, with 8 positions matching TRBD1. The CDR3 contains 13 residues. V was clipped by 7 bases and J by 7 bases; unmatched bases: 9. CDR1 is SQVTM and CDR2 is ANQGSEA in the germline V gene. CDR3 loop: CSALGQGRNEQFF. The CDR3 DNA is TGCAGCGCCCTAGGACAGGGAAGGAATGAGCAGTTCTTC.

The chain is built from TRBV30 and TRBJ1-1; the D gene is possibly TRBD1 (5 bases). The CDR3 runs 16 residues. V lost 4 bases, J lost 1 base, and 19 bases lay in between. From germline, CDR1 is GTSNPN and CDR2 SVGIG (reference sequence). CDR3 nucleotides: TGTGCCTGGATCCGAATAGCCTTTGGACAGAACACTGAAGCTTTCTTT. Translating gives CAWIRIAFGQNTEAFF.

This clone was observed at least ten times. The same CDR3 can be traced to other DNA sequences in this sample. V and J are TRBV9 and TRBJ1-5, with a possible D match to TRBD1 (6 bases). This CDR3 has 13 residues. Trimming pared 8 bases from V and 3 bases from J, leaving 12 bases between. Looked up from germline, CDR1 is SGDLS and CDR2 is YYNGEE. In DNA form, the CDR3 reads TGTGCCAGTTCGACAGGAGCCAATCAGCCCCAGCATTTT. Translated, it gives CASSTGANQPQHF.

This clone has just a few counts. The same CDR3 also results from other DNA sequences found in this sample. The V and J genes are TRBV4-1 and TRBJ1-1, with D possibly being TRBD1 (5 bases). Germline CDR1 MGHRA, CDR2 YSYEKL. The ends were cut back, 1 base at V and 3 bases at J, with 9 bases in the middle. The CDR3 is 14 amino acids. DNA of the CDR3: TGCGCCAGCAGCCAAGCCGGAGGGGACACTGAAGCTTTCTTT. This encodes CASSQAGGDTEAFF.

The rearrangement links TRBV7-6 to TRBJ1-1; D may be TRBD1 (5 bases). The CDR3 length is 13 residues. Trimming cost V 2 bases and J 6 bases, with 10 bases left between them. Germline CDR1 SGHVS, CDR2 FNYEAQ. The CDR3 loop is CASSLRKGAEAFF. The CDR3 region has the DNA TGTGCCAGCAGCTTACGGAAAGGGGCTGAAGCTTTCTTT.

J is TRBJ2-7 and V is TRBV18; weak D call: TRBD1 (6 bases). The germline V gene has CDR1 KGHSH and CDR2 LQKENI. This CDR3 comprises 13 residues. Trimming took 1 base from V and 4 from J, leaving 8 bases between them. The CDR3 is CASSPQQGYEQYF. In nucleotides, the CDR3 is TGTGCCAGCTCACCACAGCAGGGGTACGAGCAGTACTTC.

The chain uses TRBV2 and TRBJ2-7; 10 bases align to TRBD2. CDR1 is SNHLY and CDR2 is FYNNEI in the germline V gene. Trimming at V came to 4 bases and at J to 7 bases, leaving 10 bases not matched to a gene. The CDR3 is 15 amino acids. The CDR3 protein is CASSASGSPVEEQYF. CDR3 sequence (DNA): TGTGCCAGCAGTGCTAGCGGGAGCCCCGTGGAGGAGCAGTACTTC.

The CDR3 loop is CALTGGNSSPLHF. CDR3 in DNA: TGTGCCTTGACAGGGGGCAATAGTTCACCCCTCCACTTT. The V call is TRBV30, the J call TRBJ1-6; 10 bases agree with TRBD1. Trimming took 7 bases from V and 9 from J; bases not matched to a gene: 6. CDR1 is GTSNPN and CDR2 is SVGIG in the germline V gene (reference sequence). CDR3 length equals 13 residues.

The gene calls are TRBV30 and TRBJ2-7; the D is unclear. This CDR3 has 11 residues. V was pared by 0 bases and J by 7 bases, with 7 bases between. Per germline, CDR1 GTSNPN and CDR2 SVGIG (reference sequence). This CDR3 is CAWSVRLEQYF. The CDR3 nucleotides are TGTGCCTGGAGTGTGAGATTGGAGCAGTACTTC.

The CDR3 sequence: CASSLVRGNSGNTIYF. DNA for the CDR3: TGTGCCAGCAGCTTGGTCCGGGGAAACTCTGGAAACACCATATATTTT. The chain joins TRBV5-6 to TRBJ1-3; D is unresolved. Germline CDR1 SGHDT, CDR2 YYEEEE. This CDR3 spans 16 amino acids. The V end lost 0 bases, the J end lost 0 bases, and 10 bases lay between the germline ends.

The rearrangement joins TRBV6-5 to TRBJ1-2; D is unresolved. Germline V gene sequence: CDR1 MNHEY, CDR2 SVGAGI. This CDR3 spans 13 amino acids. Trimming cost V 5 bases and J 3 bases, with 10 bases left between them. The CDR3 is CASSHGSHYGYTF. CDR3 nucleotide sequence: TGTGCCAGCAGTCACGGGAGTCACTATGGCTACACCTTC.

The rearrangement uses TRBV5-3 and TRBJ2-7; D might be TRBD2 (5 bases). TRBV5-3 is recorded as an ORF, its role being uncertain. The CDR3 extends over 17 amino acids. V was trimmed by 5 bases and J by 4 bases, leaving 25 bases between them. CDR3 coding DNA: TGTGCCAGAAGATTAATGGCCCCGGGGTGCCCGCGTTACGAGCAGTACTTC. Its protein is CARRLMAPGCPRYEQYF.

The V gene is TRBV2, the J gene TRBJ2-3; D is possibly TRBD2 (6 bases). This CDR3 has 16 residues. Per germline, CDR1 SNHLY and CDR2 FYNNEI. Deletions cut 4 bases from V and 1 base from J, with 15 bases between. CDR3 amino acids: CASSAGTSRRTDTQYF. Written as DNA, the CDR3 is TGTGCCAGCAGTGCCGGGACTTCTAGGCGCACAGATACGCAGTATTTT. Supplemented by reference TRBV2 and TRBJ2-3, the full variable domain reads EPEVTQTPSHQVTQMGQEVILRCVPISNHLYFYWYRQILGQKVEFLVSFYNNEISEKSEIFDDQFSVERPDGSNFTLKIRSTKLEDSAMYFCASSAGTSRRTDTQYFGPGTRLTVL.